The clone carrying this T cell receptor beta chain showed up many times. Its antigen is as yet unknown. The sample belongs to a study of CD8+CD57+ T cells in acquired aplastic anemia. Notes on the study in general: Roughly 29 was the count of CD8+ CDR3 sequences that patients shared with controls. A significant difference in CD8+ Simpson's diversity between patients and controls was not found.

The germline CDR1 and CDR2 sequences are SGHRS and YFSETQ. J was trimmed by 7 bases and V by 4 bases; bases with no gene match: 3. This CDR3 has 15 amino acids. The template for TCR beta VDJ and CDR3 sequence profiling was genomic DNA. TCRdb passed the reads through MiXCR, listing each CDR3 protein once. This table has 65,000 or so distinct CDR3 sequences, 45% to 70% appearing once. This chain uses TRBV5-1 with TRBJ2-1; 15 positions agree with TRBD2. This clonotype was obtained from a human donor in good health, serving as a control. The sample consisted of sorted CD4+, CD8+, or CD8+CD57+ T cells (not recorded which) from PBMCs. The CDR3 nucleotides are TGCGCCAGCAGCGCCGGGACTAGCGGGAGGAATGAGCAGTTCTTC. This gives the protein CASSAGTSGRNEQFF.